The 4 T cell receptor beta chains given below trace back to one sample, sequenced in a study of sequential checkpoint blockade in melanoma. Stated treatment: randomized to nivolumab then ipilimumab (arm A) or the reverse (arm B). Method: immunoSEQ multiplex PCR; TCRdb's copy keeps in-frame clones and lacks some. The sample yields over 8,000 clones, roughly three fifths seen once. The sample here was CD8+ T cells sorted from blood (inferred from file names), taken from a patient given nivolumab and ipilimumab in sequence. Source of these receptors: a human patient with melanoma. Some clones in this sample may be carry-over from other donors' samples.

The V call is TRBV4-1, the J call TRBJ1-1; 11 positions match TRBD1. Trimming took 4 bases from V and 4 from J; bases not matched to a gene: 11. The CDR3 runs to 17 residues. In germline, CDR1 is MGHRA, CDR2 YSYEKL. For the CDR3, the DNA is TGCGCCAGCAGCCTCAGGACAGGGGGCGATTTTTTCACTGAAGCTTTCTTT. It yields the protein CASSLRTGGDFFTEAFF.

The V gene is TRBV7-8, the J gene TRBJ1-2, with TRBD1 identical over 9 bases. Germline loops: CDR1 SGHVS, CDR2 FQNEAQ. CDR3 size: 15 residues. After removal of 4 bases from V and 4 bases from J, the junction contained 7 bases not matched to a gene. The DNA for the CDR3 is TGTGCCAGCAGCTCCCGGGACAGGGTCACCTATGGCTACACCTTC. This codes for CASSSRDRVTYGYTF.

This clone has only a few counts. The J gene is TRBJ2-7, the V gene TRBV19; TRBD1 matches at 9 bases. Germline CDR1 is LNHDA and CDR2 is SQIVND (reference sequence). V dropped 7 bases and J dropped 3; count of bases not matched to a gene: 7. CDR3 length: 14 amino acids. The CDR3 sequence is CASTPGTGNYEQYF. In DNA, the CDR3 is TGTGCCAGTACCCCCGGGACAGGGAACTACGAGCAGTACTTC.

The chain combines TRBV9 with TRBJ2-7, with D possibly being TRBD2 (7 bases). This CDR3 spans 14 amino acids. Trimming removed 4 bases at V and 5 bases at J, with 16 bases between. CDR1 is SGDLS, CDR2 YYNGEE, per germline. The CDR3 coding sequence is TGTGCCAGCAGCACCGGCGGGGGCCAACACGAGCAGTACTTC. Protein product: CASSTGGGQHEQYF.